Listed here are 9 T cell receptor beta chains from one sample, sequenced in a study of T-cell reconstitution after alpha-beta-depleted transplantation in children. Unique molecular identifiers were incorporated into the prepared TCRbeta library. TCRdb processed the PCR reads anew with MiXCR; each CDR3 protein has one entry. The table lists under 20,000 distinct CDR3 sequences, 10% to 15% of them singletons. This specimen consisted of PBMCs, mostly from graft donor cells, obtained 60 days after TCRalphabeta/CD19-depleted stem cell transplant. These receptors all stem from a female patient aged 2-9 years who had a stem cell transplant for congenital amegakaryocytic thrombocytopenia, so the T cells may come from the graft donor.

This clonotype was counted ten times or more. The chain is built from TRBV20-1 and TRBJ1-2, with D possibly matching TRBD1 (5 bases). Germline-derived CDR1 and CDR2 are DFQATT and SNEGSKA (reference sequence). This CDR3 is built from 16 residues. V was shortened by 3 bases and J by 5 bases, with 22 bases between the two germline ends. CDR3 nucleotides: TGCAGTGCTAGGGGGGGAGGTTGGCCGATTTCTTATGGCTACACCTTC. Its protein is CSARGGGWPISYGYTF.

Comment on this clonotype: Just one base apart from a much larger clone, this may be a read error. Because the CDR3 is missing its conserved closing phenylalanine or tryptophan, this is likely a read error. The chain carries TRBV20-1 and TRBJ1-1; 7 bases are shared with TRBD1. Trimming removed 2 bases from V and 8 bases from J; junction bases left unmatched: 2. The CDR3 is made up of 11 amino acids. The germline V gene has CDR1 DFQATT and CDR2 SNEGSKA (reference sequence). The CDR3 loop reads CSARWDREAFI. The CDR3 DNA is TGCAGTGCTAGATGGGACAGAGAAGCTTTCATT.

This clonotype came up many times. This chain joins TRBV7-8 and TRBJ2-1; D is perhaps TRBD2 (5 bases). The CDR3 totals 17 residues. Trimming cost V 1 base and J 0 bases, with 13 bases left between them. Germline CDR1 and CDR2: SGHVS and FQNEAQ. CDR3 region: CASSLVWSGPSYNEQFF. CDR3 sequence (DNA): TGTGCCAGCAGCTTAGTGTGGAGCGGTCCCTCCTACAATGAGCAGTTCTTC.

This clonotype occurred many times. The chain is built from TRBV5-1 and TRBJ1-2; D not certain. Germline V gene lookup returns CDR1 SGHRS and CDR2 YFSETQ. This CDR3 is 14 amino acids long. Trimming took 0 bases from V and 2 from J, leaving 8 bases between them. The CDR3: CASSLEVGNYGYTF. Here the CDR3 DNA reads TGCGCCAGCAGCTTGGAAGTAGGCAACTATGGCTACACCTTC.

This clonotype was seen many times. The genes are TRBV12-3 or TRBV12-4 and TRBJ2-3, with D tentatively TRBD1 or TRBD2 (5 bases each). V lost 6 bases to trimming and J lost 5 bases, with 9 bases between them. The CDR3 is 12 residues long. DNA for the CDR3: TGTGCCAGCAGGGGGGTGGTAGATACGCAGTATTTT. Protein: CASRGVVDTQYF.

This clonotype was recorded many times. The rearrangement links TRBV7-3 to TRBJ2-1; possible D gene TRBD2, 6 bases. The V and J ends lost 2 bases and 7 bases respectively, with 15 bases between them. Germline CDR1 SGHTA, CDR2 FQGTGA. This CDR3 spans 15 amino acids. The CDR3 DNA reads TGTGCCAGCAGCTTAGGTAGCGGCCTCCAGAATGAGCAGTTCTTC. It codes for CASSLGSGLQNEQFF.

The chain combines TRBV5-2 with TRBJ2-7; the table's D call, TRBD2, was not checked against the DNA. TRBV5-2 is marked as a pseudogene. This CDR3 is 14 amino acids long. This chain's CDR3 is CARGHGLLRYEQYF. In DNA form, the CDR3 reads TGTGCCAGGGGCCATGGACTGCTCCGCTACGAGCAGTACTTC.

This clonotype was seen only once. The CDR3 region has the DNA TGTGCCACCAGCAGAGAAGCTAGCGGGAGACATACGCAGTATTTT. This codes for CATSREASGRHTQYF. V gene TRBV15 combines with J gene TRBJ2-3; TRBD2 matches at 10 bases. Germline V gene data show CDR1 as LNHNV and CDR2 as YYDKDF (reference sequence). The CDR3 loop spans 15 amino acids. The J segment lost 7 bases and the V segment lost 0 bases, leaving 4 bases of the junction unmatched.

This clonotype was observed at least ten times. This chain uses TRBV12-3 or TRBV12-4 with TRBJ1-4, with unresolved D. The CDR3 runs 15 residues. Trimming removed 1 base at V and 0 bases at J, with 6 bases between. Written as DNA, the CDR3 is TGTGCCAGCAGTTTAGGCCTGGCAACTAATGAAAAACTGTTTTTT. Its protein is CASSLGLATNEKLFF.